This T cell receptor (beta chain) was profiled in a study of blood T cell repertoires in COVID-19. As for the study in general: Sites across the United States, Italy and Spain contributed samples from acute and convalescent COVID-19. PBMCs, B-cell-depleted T cells, or T cells provided the cDNA or gDNA that made up the material.

The length of the CDR3 is 16 residues. Trimming pared 3 bases from V and 0 bases from J, leaving 12 bases between. CDR1 is LNHNV, CDR2 YYDKDF, per germline (reference sequence). Per the study methods: Amplified reference gene primers provided the basis for estimating nucleated cell counts. Some clones are missing from TCRdb's copy, which holds only in-frame ones; the method was immunoSEQ multiplex PCR. V, J and clone size reflect that table, while D and trimming were determined from the DNA. Of hundreds of thousands of clones detected, around 84% appear once; the ten largest clones hold about 3.6%. The chain carries TRBV15 and TRBJ2-1, with D possibly matching TRBD1 (7 bases). Specimen: peripheral blood. This clonotype was obtained from a woman in her late teens or twenties with acute or convalescent COVID-19. The chain's CDR3 is CATSRGGQSSYNEQFF. The CDR3 DNA sequence: TGTGCCACCAGCAGGGGGGGACAGAGCTCCTACAATGAGCAGTTCTTC.